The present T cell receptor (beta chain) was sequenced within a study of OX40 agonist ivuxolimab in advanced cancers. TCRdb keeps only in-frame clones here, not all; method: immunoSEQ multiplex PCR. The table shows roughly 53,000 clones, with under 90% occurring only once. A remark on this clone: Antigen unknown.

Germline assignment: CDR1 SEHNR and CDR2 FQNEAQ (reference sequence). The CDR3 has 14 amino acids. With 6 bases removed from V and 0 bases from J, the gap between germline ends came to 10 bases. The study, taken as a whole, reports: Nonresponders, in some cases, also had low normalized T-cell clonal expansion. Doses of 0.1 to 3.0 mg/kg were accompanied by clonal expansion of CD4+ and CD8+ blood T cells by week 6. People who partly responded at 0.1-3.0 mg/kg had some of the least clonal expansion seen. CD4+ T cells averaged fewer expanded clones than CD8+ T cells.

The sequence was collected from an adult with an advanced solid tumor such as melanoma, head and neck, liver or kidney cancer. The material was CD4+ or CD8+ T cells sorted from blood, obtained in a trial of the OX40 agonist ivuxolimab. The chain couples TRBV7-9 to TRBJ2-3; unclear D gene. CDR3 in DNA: TGTGCCAGCAGGTGGACGACTAGCACAGATACGCAGTATTTT. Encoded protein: CASRWTTSTDTQYF.